This T cell receptor beta chain derives from a study of blood T cell repertoires in COVID-19. The CDR3 contains 15 residues. V lost 10 bases, J lost 6 bases, and 22 bases lay in between. CDR1 and CDR2 (germline): LNHDA, SQIVND (reference sequence). Here immunoSEQ multiplex PCR was the method, and the copy in TCRdb shows in-frame clones only, minus some. The data contain some 30,000 clones, 70% to 90% of them singletons. The sequenced sample consisted of peripheral blood. The chain uses TRBV19 and TRBJ1-5; TRBD1 is a possible D gene (5 bases). The sequence was obtained from a human donor in a cohort sampled during active COVID-19. The CDR3 bases are TGTGCCACAAGAAACCAGCCGGGGGTTGGTCAGCCCCAGCATTTT. It yields the protein CATRNQPGVGQPQHF.